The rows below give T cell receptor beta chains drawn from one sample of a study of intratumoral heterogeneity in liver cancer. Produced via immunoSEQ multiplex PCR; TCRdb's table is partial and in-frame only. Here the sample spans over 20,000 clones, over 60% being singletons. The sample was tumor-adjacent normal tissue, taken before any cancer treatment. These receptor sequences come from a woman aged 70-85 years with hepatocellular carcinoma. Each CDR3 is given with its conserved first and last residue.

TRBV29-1 CSVVPSRGEQYF
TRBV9 CASSGSKIAGGPGEQYF
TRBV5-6 CASSLVIAGENEQYF
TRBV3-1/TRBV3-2 CASSQGSGATEAFF
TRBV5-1 CASSLGRFNTEAFF
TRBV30 CAWSRHRETDTQYF
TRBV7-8 CASSLSRTGGYEQYF
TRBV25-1 CASSTGTSGHNEQFF
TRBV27 CASSSLPGGTEAFF
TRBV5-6 CASSLTSLRGTDTQYF
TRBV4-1 CASSQGRQGRIYGYTF
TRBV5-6 CASSVTSGKGETQYF
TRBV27 CASSLGTTHNEQFF
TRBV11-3 CASSLGGGLNYEQYF
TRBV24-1 CATSRIGEGGEQYF
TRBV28 CASTNQRWRGANNEQFF
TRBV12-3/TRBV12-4 CASSFTSGSEQYF
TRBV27 CASRQGLGGANVLTF
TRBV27 CASRLPAAGHNEQFF
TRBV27 CASSRLVGTVEQYF
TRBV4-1 CASSARSAGYNEQFF
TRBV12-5 CASGLGTAGELFF
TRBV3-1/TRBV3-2 CASSQDVFLINEQFF
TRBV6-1 CASSDPSRGHYTF
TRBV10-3 CAISLRDRNSPLHF
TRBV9 CASSVTDISGNTIYF
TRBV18 CASSPSGAYEQYF
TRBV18 CASSPQAPTGELFF
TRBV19 CASTYSTEAFF
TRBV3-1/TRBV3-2 CASSLAAPSYNEQFF
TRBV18 CASSPWRSQETQYF
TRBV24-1 CATSDSDSTVYGYTF
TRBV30 CAWTGTSAYEQYF
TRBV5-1 CASILAPPSSGANVLTF
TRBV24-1 CATSDPPKGSYEQYF
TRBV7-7 CASSLILRDRGQREDSYEQYF
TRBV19 CASSIEASGSVYNEQFF
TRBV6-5 CASSQAPIVGQFF
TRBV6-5 CASMKSGDTEAFF
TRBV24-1 CATSEQDRGNTGELFF
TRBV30 CAWSVGGALYEQYF
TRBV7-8 CASSWGGQGAVGELFF
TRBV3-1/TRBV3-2 CASSRPRQETQYF
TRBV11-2 CASSQGAGETQYF
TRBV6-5 CASSRTSNQPQHF
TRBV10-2 CAGSSSSYNEQFF
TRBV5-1 CASSLGGLADFHRTDTQYF
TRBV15 CATSRDSPHNEQFF
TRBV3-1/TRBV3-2 CASSQFSYEQYF
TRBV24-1 CATGQKLAGAFEQFF
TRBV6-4 CASSDSPGGNQPQHF
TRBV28 CASSFGFATEAFF
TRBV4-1 CASAPREGETQYF
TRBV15 CATSRDSSGLAKNIQYF
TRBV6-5 CASSYSVARGGEKLFF
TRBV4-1 CASSPRFATTGGTQYF
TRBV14 CASSHSLIAGTNTGELFF
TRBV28 CASSFMQGSYNEQFF
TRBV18 CASSTGTGGTRPYEQYF